This T cell receptor beta chain was obtained from a study of T cell changes during pregnancy in multiple sclerosis. Here immunoSEQ multiplex PCR was the method, and the copy in TCRdb shows in-frame clones only, minus some. Of tens of thousands of clones listed, 90% to 95% were seen once; the top ten hold less than 6%. The CDR3 totals 16 residues. Germline V gene sequence: CDR1 SGHDT, CDR2 YYEEEE. Trimming shortened V by 4 bases and J by 5 bases, and 21 bases separated the two germline ends. The chain links TRBV5-6 to TRBJ1-2; D gene ambiguous. The clonotype was recovered from a female donor with multiple sclerosis, enrolled in a pregnancy study. The source was CD8+ T cells from peripheral blood mononuclear cells, collected before pregnancy. CDR3 protein: CASSHAEAPVAYGYTF. In nucleotides, the CDR3 is TGTGCCAGCAGCCACGCCGAGGCACCGGTAGCTTATGGCTACACCTTC.